This T cell receptor (beta chain) is drawn from a study of beta chain features in type 1 diabetes. Study-level information: Patients and healthy donors were similar in age, gender and cell yields.

As regards this clone: The antigen is undetermined.

The CDR3 consists of 13 residues. The germline V gene has CDR1 GTSNPN and CDR2 SVGIG (reference sequence). V was pared by 5 bases and J by 3 bases, with 6 bases of the junction left unmatched. Stem cell-like memory, regulatory, central memory and naive CD4+ cells were sorted via CD45RO/CCR7/CD25/CD127/CD95/CD27. As every portion of the isolated RNA was reverse transcribed, the sequencing read expressed TCRB transcripts. Measured with immunoSEQ multiplex PCR; TCRdb has only the in-frame clones, and not every one. Altogether some 160,000 clones are present, approximately 9% being singletons, with the ten largest covering 2% to 2.5%. Whole-study results and caveats: The study found moderately but significantly shorter TCRB CDR3s in all four CD4+ subsets of Type 1 diabetes patients. A pattern of fewer insertions and more deletions at VDJ junctions was seen in type 1 diabetes patients.

Sequenced input: central memory CD4+ T cells from blood. V is TRBV30 and J is TRBJ2-7, with 8 bases that match TRBD1. The clonotype was recovered from a woman aged 18-35 years in good health. The CDR3 DNA sequence: TGTGCCTGGGGGACAGGAACCGACTACGAGCAGTACTTC. Amino acids: CAWGTGTDYEQYF.